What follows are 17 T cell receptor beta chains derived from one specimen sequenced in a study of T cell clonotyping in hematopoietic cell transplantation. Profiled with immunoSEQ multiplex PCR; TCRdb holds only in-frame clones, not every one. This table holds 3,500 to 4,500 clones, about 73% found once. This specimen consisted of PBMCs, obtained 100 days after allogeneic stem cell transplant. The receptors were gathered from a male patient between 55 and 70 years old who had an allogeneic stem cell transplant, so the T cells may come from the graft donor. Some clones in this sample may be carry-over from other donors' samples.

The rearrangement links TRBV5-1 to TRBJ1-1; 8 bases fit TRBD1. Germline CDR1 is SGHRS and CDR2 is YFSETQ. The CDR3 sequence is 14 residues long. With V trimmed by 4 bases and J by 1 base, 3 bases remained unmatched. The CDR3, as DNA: TGCGCCAGCAGCACCGGACAGGGGAACACTGAAGCTTTCTTT. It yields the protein CASSTGQGNTEAFF.

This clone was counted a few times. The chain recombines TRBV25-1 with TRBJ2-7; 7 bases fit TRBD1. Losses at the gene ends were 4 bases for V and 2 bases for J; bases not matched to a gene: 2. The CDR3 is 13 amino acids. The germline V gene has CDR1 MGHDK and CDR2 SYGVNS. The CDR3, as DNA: TGTGCCAGCAGTGGGGACAGAGCCTACGAGCAGTACTTC. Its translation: CASSGDRAYEQYF.

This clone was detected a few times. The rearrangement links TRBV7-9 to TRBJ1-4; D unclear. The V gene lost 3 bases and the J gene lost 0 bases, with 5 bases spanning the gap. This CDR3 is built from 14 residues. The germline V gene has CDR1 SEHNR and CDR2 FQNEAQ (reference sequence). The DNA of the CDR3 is TGTGCCAGCAGCTTGCAAGCAACTAATGAAAAACTGTTTTTT. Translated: CASSLQATNEKLFF.

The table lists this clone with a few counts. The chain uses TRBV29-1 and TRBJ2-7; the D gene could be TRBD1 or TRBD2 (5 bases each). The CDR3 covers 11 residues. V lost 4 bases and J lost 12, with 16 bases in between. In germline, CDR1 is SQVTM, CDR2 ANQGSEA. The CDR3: CSVVDGARGYF. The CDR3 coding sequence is TGCAGCGTTGTTGACGGGGCAAGAGGGTACTTC.

CDR3 coding DNA: TGTGCCAGCAGCAGAGGGGCAGATACGCAGTATTTT. Translation gives CASSRGADTQYF. V gene TRBV7-2 combines with J gene TRBJ2-3; D assignment may be TRBD1 or TRBD2 (5 bases each). The CDR3 spans 12 residues. CDR1 and CDR2 from the germline V gene are SGHTA and FQGNSA. V was trimmed by 5 bases and J by 4 bases, leaving 7 bases between them.

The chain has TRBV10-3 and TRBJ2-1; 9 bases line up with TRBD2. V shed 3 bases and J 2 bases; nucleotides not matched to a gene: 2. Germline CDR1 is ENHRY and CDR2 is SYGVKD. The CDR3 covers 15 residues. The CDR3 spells CAISESGGPYNEQFF. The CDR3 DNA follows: TGTGCCATCAGTGAAAGCGGGGGGCCCTACAATGAGCAGTTCTTC.

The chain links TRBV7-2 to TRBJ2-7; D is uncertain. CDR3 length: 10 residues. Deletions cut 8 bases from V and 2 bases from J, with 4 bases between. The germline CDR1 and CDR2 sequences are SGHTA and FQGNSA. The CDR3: CASGAYEQYF. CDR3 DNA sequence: TGTGCCAGCGGGGCCTACGAGCAGTACTTC. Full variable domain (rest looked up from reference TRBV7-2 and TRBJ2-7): GAGVSQSPSNKVTEKGKDVELRCDPISGHTALYWYRQSLGQGLEFLIYFQGNSAPDKSGLPSDRFSAERTGGSVSTLTIQRTQQEDSAVYLCASGAYEQYFGPGTRLTVT.

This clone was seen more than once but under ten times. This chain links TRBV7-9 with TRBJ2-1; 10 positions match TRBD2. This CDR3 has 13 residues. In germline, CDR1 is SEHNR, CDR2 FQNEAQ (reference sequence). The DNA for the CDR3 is TGTGCTGGAGCGGGAGGGCCGGACAATGAGCAGTTCTTC. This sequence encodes CAGAGGPDNEQFF.

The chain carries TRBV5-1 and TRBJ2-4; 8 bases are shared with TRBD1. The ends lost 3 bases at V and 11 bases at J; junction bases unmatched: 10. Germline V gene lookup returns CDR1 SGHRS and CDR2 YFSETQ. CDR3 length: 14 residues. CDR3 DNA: TGCGCCAGCAGCTCCAACAGTGACAGGGGAGTTCAGTACTTC. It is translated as CASSSNSDRGVQYF.

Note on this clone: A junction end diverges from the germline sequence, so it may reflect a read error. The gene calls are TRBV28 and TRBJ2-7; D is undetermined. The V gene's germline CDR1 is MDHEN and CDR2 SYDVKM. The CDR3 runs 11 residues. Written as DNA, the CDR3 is TGTGCCAGCAGTTACCCAGAACAGAAGATCTTC. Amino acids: CASSYPEQKIF.

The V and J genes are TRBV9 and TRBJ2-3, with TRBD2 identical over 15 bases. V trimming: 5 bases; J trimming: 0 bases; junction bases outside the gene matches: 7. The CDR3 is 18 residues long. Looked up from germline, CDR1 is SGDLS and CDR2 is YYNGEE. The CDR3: CASSHGTSGGTSTDTQYF. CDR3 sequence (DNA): TGTGCCAGCAGTCATGGGACTAGCGGGGGGACTAGCACAGATACGCAGTATTTT.

In nucleotides, the CDR3 is TGTGCCAGCAGTGACCAGGGAGAGCAGTACTTC. This translates into CASSDQGEQYF. The V gene is TRBV2, the J gene TRBJ2-7; possibly TRBD1 for D (5 bases). The CDR3 contains 11 residues. Germline assignment: CDR1 SNHLY and CDR2 FYNNEI. Trimming removed 3 bases from V and 7 bases from J, with 7 bases in between.

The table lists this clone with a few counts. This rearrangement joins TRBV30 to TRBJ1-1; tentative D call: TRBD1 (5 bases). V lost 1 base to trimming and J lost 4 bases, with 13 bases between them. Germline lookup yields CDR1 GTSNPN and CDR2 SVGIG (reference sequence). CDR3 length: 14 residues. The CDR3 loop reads CAWSDYGGGTEAFF. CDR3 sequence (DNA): TGTGCCTGGAGTGATTATGGGGGGGGCACTGAAGCTTTCTTT.

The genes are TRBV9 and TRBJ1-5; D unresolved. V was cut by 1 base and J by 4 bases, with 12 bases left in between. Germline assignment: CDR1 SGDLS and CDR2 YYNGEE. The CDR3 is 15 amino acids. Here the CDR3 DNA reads TGTGCCAGCAGCGTAAACGGAATCCTTAATCAGCCCCAGCATTTT. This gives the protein CASSVNGILNQPQHF.

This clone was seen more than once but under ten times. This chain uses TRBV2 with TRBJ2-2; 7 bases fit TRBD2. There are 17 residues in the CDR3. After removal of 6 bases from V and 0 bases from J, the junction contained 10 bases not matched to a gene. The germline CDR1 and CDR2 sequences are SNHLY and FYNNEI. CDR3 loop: CASRAVRLAANTGELFF. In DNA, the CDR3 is TGTGCCAGCAGGGCTGTCCGACTAGCTGCGAACACCGGGGAGCTGTTTTTT.

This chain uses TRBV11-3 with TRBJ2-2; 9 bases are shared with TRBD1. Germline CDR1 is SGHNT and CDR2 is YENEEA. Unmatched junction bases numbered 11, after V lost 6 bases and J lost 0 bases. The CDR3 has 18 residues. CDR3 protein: CASRPGQGLFTNTGELFF. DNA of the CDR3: TGTGCCAGCAGACCGGGACAGGGTCTTTTCACGAACACCGGGGAGCTGTTTTTT.

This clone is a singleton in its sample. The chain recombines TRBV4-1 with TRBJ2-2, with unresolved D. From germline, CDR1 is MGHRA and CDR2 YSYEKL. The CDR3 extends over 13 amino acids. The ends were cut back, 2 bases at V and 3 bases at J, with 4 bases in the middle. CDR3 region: CASSQFDTGELFF. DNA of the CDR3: TGCGCCAGCAGCCAATTCGACACCGGGGAGCTGTTTTTT.